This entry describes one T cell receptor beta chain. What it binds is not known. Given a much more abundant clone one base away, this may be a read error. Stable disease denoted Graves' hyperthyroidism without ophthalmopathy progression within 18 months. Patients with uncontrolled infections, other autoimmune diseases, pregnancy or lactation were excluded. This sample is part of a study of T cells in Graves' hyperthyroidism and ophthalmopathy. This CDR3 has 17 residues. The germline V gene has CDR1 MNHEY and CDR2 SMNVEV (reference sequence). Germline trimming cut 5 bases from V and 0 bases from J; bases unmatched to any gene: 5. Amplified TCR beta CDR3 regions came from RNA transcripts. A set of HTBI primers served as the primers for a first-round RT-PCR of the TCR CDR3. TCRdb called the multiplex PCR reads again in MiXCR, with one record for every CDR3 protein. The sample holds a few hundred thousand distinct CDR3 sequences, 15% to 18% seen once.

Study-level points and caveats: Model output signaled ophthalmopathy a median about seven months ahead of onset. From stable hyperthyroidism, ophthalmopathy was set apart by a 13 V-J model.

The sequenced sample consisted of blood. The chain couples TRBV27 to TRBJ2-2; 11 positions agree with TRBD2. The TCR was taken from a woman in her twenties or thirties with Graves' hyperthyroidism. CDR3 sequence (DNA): TGTGCCAGCAGTGACAGACTAGCGGGGCCGAACACCGGGGAGCTGTTTTTT. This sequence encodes CASSDRLAGPNTGELFF.